This T cell receptor beta chain appears in the sequencing data of a study of T cell repertoires in cytomegalovirus infection (dated by TCRdb to between 2018 and 2020). As for the study more broadly: The peptide stimulations were aimed at well-studied HLA-B-restricted epitopes as well as recently identified HLA-C-restricted CMV epitopes, whose presentation resists viral immunomodulation. Because public TCR beta signatures pointed to carriage of CMV infection together with the matching HLA type, the HLA type of each donor mattered for the analysis.

V loses 5 bases of germline sequence and J loses 5 bases, and the interval between the two ends is 15 bases. CDR1 and CDR2, looked up from the germline V gene, are SGHTA and FQGNSA. The CDR3 spans 14 residues, from the cysteine through the phenylalanine. Only the CDR3 DNA is retained, 42 bases long and in frame from the first base. The treatment or condition label, as the study defines it: in vitro stimulation with specific CMV peptide epitopes to enrich CMV-specific T cells. As regards this clonotype: The clone's antigen remains unknown. No much larger clonotype is one base removed from it; base qualities were not supplied.

Sequencing relied on an Illumina HiSeq 1500. The public reads were reprocessed in TCRdb via fastp at Q25 and MiXCR, keeping in-frame beta chains. When rows share a CDR3 protein, they turn into one entry using the most common DNA and genes. This sample lists 370,000 or so distinct CDR3 sequences; 34% were detected once. 13% of the sample is in the top ten clones. Results the study describes overall, beyond this receptor: In the ex vivo response, HLA-C-restricted CMV-specific TCR beta clonotypes were dominant, and in two of eight donors the single most frequent clonotype came from this HLA-C-restricted group. Carriers of CMV infection plus the relevant HLA type were discriminated by the cumulative frequency of public TCR beta family members in the study cohort and in an independent roughly 340-donor cohort.

Sequenced material: cultured PBMCs, taken from culture after CMV antigen stimulation. This sequence uses TRBV7-2 and TRBJ2-5; the D gene is possibly TRBD2, with 6 bases matching. This TCR derives from a human donor in good health (CMV status not recorded). Some clones in this sample may be carry-over from other donors' samples. The nucleotide sequence reads TGTGCCAGCAGCCCACGGCGGGGTGAGGAGACCCAGTACTTC. Protein translation: CASSPRRGEETQYF.